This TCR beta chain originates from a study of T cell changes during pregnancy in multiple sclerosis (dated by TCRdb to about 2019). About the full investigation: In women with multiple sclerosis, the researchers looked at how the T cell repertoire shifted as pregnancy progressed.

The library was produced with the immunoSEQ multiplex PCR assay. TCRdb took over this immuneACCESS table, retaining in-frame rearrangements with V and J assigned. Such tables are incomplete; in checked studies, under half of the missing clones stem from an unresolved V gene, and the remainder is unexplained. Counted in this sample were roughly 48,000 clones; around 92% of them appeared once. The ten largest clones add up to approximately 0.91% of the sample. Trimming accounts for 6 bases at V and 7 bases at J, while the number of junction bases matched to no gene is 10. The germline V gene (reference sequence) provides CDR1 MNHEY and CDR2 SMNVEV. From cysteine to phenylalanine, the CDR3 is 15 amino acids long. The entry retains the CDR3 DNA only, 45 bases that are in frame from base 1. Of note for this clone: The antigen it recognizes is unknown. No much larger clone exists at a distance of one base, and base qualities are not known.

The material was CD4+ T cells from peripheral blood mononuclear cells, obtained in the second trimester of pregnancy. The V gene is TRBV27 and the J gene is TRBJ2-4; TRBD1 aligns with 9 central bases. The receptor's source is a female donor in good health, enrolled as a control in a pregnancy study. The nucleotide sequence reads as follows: TGTGCCAGCAGCCAACTGGGACAGGGACGGAACATTCAGTACTTC. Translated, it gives CASSQLGQGRNIQYF.